This entry lists 19 T cell receptor beta chains sequenced from one sample in a study of T-cell memory formation after mild COVID-19. TCRdb itself ran the 5' RACE reads through MiXCR, one entry per CDR3 protein. This table has hundreds of thousands of distinct CDR3 sequences, 25% to 30% appearing once. Material: PBMCs or a T cell subset sorted from them (not recorded which). The receptors shown here come from an adult woman who had mild COVID-19 (a few samples of this study predate the infection). Cell type and time point are not known.

The J gene is TRBJ2-7, the V gene TRBV19; D unclear. V gave up 6 bases and J gave up 12 bases, with 18 bases separating them. The V gene's germline CDR1 is LNHDA and CDR2 SQIVND (reference sequence). This CDR3 spans 12 amino acids. Here the CDR3 reads CASRPNGEMWYF. The CDR3 DNA reads as TGTGCCAGTAGGCCAAATGGGGAAATGTGGTACTTC.

CDR3 bases: TGTGCCAGCAGTTCCCGGTCTTGGCCCTACAATGAGCAGTTCTTC. This sequence encodes CASSSRSWPYNEQFF. V usage is TRBV28 and J usage is TRBJ2-1; no reliable D call. The CDR3 contains 15 residues. The V and J ends lost 4 bases and 2 bases respectively, with 12 bases between them. Germline V gene sequence: CDR1 MDHEN, CDR2 SYDVKM.

The chain combines TRBV6-6 with TRBJ2-7; possibly TRBD1 for D (6 bases). Trimming removed 6 bases from V and 5 bases from J, with 20 bases in between. Germline V lookup: CDR1 MNHNY, CDR2 SVGAGI (reference sequence). This CDR3 spans 15 amino acids. The CDR3 nucleotides read TGTGCCAGCAGCAACAGGGTCCCCGGGGATCACGAGCAGTACTTC. Encoded protein: CASSNRVPGDHEQYF.

V gene TRBV27 combines with J gene TRBJ2-7, with 7 bases identical to TRBD2. The CDR3 spans 14 residues. Germline values: CDR1 MNHEY, CDR2 SMNVEV (reference sequence). V gave up 2 bases and J gave up 3 bases; unmatched junction bases: 4. CDR3 loop: CASSLGTTLYEQYF. For the CDR3, the DNA is TGTGCCAGCAGTTTAGGGACTACGCTCTACGAGCAGTACTTC.

V and J are TRBV29-1 and TRBJ1-1, with a possible D match to TRBD1 (5 bases). Germline loops: CDR1 SQVTM, CDR2 ANQGSEA. Trimming removed 4 bases from V and 7 bases from J, with 10 bases in between. This CDR3 has 11 residues. CDR3 protein: CSVGGAGEAFF. The DNA of the CDR3 is TGCAGCGTTGGTGGGGCGGGTGAAGCTTTCTTT. Supplemented by reference TRBV29-1 and TRBJ1-1, the full variable domain reads SAVISQKPSRDICQRGTSLTIQCQVDSQVTMMFWYRQQPGQSLTLIATANQGSEATYESGFVIDKFPISRPNLTFSTLTVSNMSPEDSSIYLCSVGGAGEAFFGQGTRLTVV.

Concerning this clonotype: A clone one base away is much larger, so this may be a read error. This chain connects TRBV6-5 to TRBJ1-2; unclear D gene. The germline V and J ends were trimmed by 4 bases and 8 bases, with 14 bases remaining between them. The CDR3 length is 13 residues. Germline V gene sequence: CDR1 MNHEY, CDR2 SVGAGI. CDR3 sequence: CASSSGPVLGYTF. The CDR3 DNA follows: TGTGCCAGCAGTTCCGGGCCCGTCCTGGGCTACACCTTC.

This chain links TRBV11-2 with TRBJ2-7; no clear D gene. This CDR3 spans 14 amino acids. Looked up from germline, CDR1 is SGHAT and CDR2 is FQNNGV. Trimming removed 6 bases from V and 1 base from J, with 13 bases in between. Written as DNA, the CDR3 is TGTGCCAGCAGGCCCGTGGGTGGGTCCTACGAGCAGTACTTC. Translated: CASRPVGGSYEQYF.

The rearrangement joins TRBV3-1 to TRBJ2-2, with D uncertain. V was shortened by 2 bases and J by 7 bases, with 5 bases between the two germline ends. Per germline, CDR1 LGHDT and CDR2 YNNKEL (reference sequence). The CDR3 has 12 residues. Here the CDR3 reads CASSQSRGELFF. The CDR3 bases are TGTGCCAGCAGCCAAAGTCGCGGGGAGCTGTTTTTT.

This clonotype showed up just a few times. The chain combines TRBV5-1 with TRBJ1-2; D is perhaps TRBD1 (5 bases). This CDR3 spans 15 amino acids. The ends were cut back, 0 bases at V and 3 bases at J, with 12 bases in the middle. From germline, CDR1 is SGHRS and CDR2 YFSETQ. CDR3 protein: CASSLEAQADYGYTF. CDR3 nucleotides: TGCGCCAGCAGCTTGGAGGCACAGGCGGACTATGGCTACACCTTC.

This clonotype has more than one count but fewer than ten. The chain joins TRBV5-4 to TRBJ2-1; possibly TRBD1 for D (6 bases). V was shortened by 2 bases and J by 5 bases, with 8 bases between the two germline ends. The CDR3 is made up of 13 amino acids. Per the germline V gene, CDR1 is SGHNT and CDR2 is YYREEE (reference sequence). CDR3: CASSFHRDNEQFF. In DNA form, the CDR3 reads TGTGCCAGCAGCTTTCACAGGGACAATGAGCAGTTCTTC.

The sample holds many counts of this clonotype. V is TRBV7-9 and J is TRBJ1-4, with D unresolved. V was cut by 7 bases and J by 0 bases, with 12 bases left in between. This CDR3 contains 15 residues. Germline V gene sequence: CDR1 SEHNR, CDR2 FQNEAQ (reference sequence). This CDR3 reads CASTAWSATNEKLFF. As DNA, the CDR3 is TGTGCCAGCACGGCATGGTCCGCAACTAATGAAAAACTGTTTTTT.

This clonotype was seen a few times. V gene TRBV20-1 combines with J gene TRBJ2-7; TRBD1 is a possible D gene (6 bases). Germline loops: CDR1 DFQATT, CDR2 SNEGSKA (reference sequence). The CDR3 runs to 13 residues. With 3 bases removed from V and 2 bases from J, the gap between germline ends came to 11 bases. The CDR3 DNA reads TGCAGTGCTAGGGAGGACAGCCCCTACGAGCAGTACTTC. Residues: CSAREDSPYEQYF.

This chain links TRBV18 with TRBJ1-1; D is undetermined. The germline CDR1 and CDR2 sequences are KGHSH and LQKENI. CDR3 length: 16 residues. Trimming stripped 1 base from V and 4 bases from J, with 16 bases between. DNA for the CDR3: TGTGCCAGCTCACCACTGTCCACAGATTACGGCACTGAAGCTTTCTTT. Amino acid sequence: CASSPLSTDYGTEAFF.

This clonotype occurred a few times. This rearrangement joins TRBV20-1 to TRBJ1-2; no clear D gene. The CDR3 has 13 amino acids. The germline gives CDR1 DFQATT, CDR2 SNEGSKA (reference sequence). The V gene lost 1 base and the J gene lost 4 bases, with 10 bases spanning the gap. DNA of the CDR3: TGCAGTGCTAGAGTAGTCAACGGCTATGGCTACACCTTC. This gives the protein CSARVVNGYGYTF.

V usage is TRBV4-3 and J usage is TRBJ1-2, with a weak D call TRBD1 (6 bases). V lost 5 bases and J lost 2, with 12 bases in between. Germline-derived CDR1 and CDR2 are LGHNA and YSLEER. This CDR3 region has 14 residues. CDR3 sequence: CASSTRGQNYGYTF. The CDR3 DNA sequence: TGCGCCAGCAGCACCAGGGGTCAGAACTATGGCTACACCTTC.

This clonotype was seen only a few times. The rearrangement uses TRBV24-1 and TRBJ1-2, with D maybe TRBD1 (5 bases). V was cut by 3 bases and J by 5 bases, with 9 bases left in between. Germline assignment: CDR1 KGHDR and CDR2 SFDVKD. The CDR3 runs to 13 residues. For the CDR3, the DNA is TGTGCCACCAGTGATCCCGACAGTTATGGCTACACCTTC. It encodes CATSDPDSYGYTF.

The table lists this clonotype with a few counts. The chain is built from TRBV20-1 and TRBJ2-7; 8 positions match TRBD2. The CDR3 runs to 13 residues. Losses at the gene ends were 3 bases for V and 7 bases for J; bases not matched to a gene: 8. CDR1 and CDR2 (germline): DFQATT, SNEGSKA (reference sequence). In nucleotides, the CDR3 is TGCAGTGCTAGGTCGGCGGGAGGAAAAGAGCAGTACTTC. Translated, it gives CSARSAGGKEQYF.

This chain uses TRBV19 with TRBJ2-3; TRBD2 aligns across 15 bases. Trimming took 8 bases from V and 10 from J; bases not matched to a gene: 4. This CDR3 region has 13 residues. Germline CDR1 is LNHDA and CDR2 is SQIVND (reference sequence). The CDR3: CASGLAGGPPQYF. CDR3 DNA: TGTGCCAGTGGACTAGCGGGAGGGCCTCCGCAGTATTTT.

The chain uses TRBV3-1 and TRBJ2-7; tentative D call: TRBD2 (5 bases). V gave up 6 bases and J gave up 3 bases, with 9 bases separating them. Germline CDR1 LGHDT, CDR2 YNNKEL (reference sequence). The length of the CDR3 is 12 residues. CDR3 sequence: CASRLGGYEQYF. The CDR3 DNA follows: TGTGCCAGCAGGCTTGGAGGCTACGAGCAGTACTTC.